This T cell receptor (beta chain) is drawn from a study of T-cell reconstitution after alpha-beta-depleted transplantation in children. TCRbeta library preparation incorporated unique molecular identifiers. TCRdb ran MiXCR on the PCR reads and lists one entry per CDR3 protein. Of about 580,000 distinct CDR3 sequences listed, 20% to 30% are singletons. Regarding the study as a whole: Expanded graft clones, several hundred of them, were reportedly the source of alpha-beta T cells about two months after transplant.

The length of the CDR3 is 17 residues. V trimming: 5 bases; J trimming: 3 bases; junction bases outside the gene matches: 13. As for this clonotype: Its matching antigen is unknown.

The TCR comes from a boy under two years old with Wiskott-Aldrich syndrome, due to receive a stem cell transplant. This rearrangement joins TRBV12-3 or TRBV12-4 to TRBJ2-3; 8 bases match TRBD2. The material was PBMCs, obtained before TCRalphabeta/CD19-depleted stem cell transplant. The CDR3 loop reads CASSPRGGGRGTDTQYF. The CDR3 bases are TGTGCCAGCAGTCCTCGGGGGGGCGGGAGAGGAACAGATACGCAGTATTTT.